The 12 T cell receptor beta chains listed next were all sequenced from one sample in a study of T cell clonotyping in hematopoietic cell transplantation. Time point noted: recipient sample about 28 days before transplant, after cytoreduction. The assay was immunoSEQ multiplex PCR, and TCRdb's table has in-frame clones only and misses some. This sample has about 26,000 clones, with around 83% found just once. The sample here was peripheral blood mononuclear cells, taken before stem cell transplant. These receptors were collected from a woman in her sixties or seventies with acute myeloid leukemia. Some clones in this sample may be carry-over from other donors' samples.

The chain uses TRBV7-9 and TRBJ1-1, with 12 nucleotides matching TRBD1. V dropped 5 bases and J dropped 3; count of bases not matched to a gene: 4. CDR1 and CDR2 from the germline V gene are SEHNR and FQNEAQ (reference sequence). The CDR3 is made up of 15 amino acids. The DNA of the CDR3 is TGTGCCAGCAGCCCGGGACAGGGGGCTGACACTGAAGCTTTCTTT. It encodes CASSPGQGADTEAFF.

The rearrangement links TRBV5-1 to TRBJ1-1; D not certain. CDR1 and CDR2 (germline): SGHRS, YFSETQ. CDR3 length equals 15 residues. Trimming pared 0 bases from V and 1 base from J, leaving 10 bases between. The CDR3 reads CASSLVPGANTEAFF. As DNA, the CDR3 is TGCGCCAGCAGCTTGGTCCCAGGAGCGAACACTGAAGCTTTCTTT.

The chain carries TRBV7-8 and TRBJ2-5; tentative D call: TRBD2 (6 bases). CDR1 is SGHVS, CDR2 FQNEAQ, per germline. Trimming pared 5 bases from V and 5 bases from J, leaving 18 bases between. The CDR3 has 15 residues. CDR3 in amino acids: CASSGRSGSWETQYF. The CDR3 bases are TGTGCCAGCAGCGGGAGGAGCGGGTCTTGGGAGACCCAGTACTTC.

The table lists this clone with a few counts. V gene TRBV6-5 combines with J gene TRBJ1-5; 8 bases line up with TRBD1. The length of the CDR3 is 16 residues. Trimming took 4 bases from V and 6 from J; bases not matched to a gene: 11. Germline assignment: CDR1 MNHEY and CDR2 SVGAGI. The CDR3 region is CASSSSMTGVGQPQHF. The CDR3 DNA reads TGTGCCAGCAGTTCCTCGATGACAGGGGTAGGTCAGCCCCAGCATTTT.

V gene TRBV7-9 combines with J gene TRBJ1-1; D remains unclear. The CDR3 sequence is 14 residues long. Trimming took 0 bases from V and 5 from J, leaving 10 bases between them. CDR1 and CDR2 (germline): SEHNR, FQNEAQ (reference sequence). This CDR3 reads CASSLAGQVTEAFF. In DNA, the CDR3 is TGTGCCAGCAGCTTAGCGGGTCAGGTTACTGAAGCTTTCTTT.

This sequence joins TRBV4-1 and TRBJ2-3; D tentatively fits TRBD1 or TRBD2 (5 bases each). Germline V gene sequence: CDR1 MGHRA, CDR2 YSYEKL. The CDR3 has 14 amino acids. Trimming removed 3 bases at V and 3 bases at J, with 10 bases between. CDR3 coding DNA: TGCGCCAGCAGCCAGGGACCGGGTACAGATACGCAGTATTTT. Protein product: CASSQGPGTDTQYF.

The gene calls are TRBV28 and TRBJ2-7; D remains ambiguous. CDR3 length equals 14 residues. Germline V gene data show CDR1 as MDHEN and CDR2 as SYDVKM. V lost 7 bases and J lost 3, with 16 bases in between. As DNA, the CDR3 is TGTGCCAGCACCCTGGGAAGGGCCAACTACGAGCAGTACTTC. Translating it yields CASTLGRANYEQYF.

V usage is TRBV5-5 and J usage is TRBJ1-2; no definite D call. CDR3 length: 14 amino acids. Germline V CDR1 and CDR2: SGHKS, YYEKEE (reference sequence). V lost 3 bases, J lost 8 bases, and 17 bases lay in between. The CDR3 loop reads CASSYTVEGYGYTF. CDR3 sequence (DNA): TGTGCCAGCAGCTACACGGTTGAGGGCTACGGCTACACCTTC. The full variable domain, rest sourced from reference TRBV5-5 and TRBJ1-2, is DAGVTQSPTHLIKTRGQQVTLRCSPISGHKSVSWYQQVLGQGPQFIFQYYEKEERGRGNFPDRFSARQFPNYSSELNVNALLLGDSALYLCASSYTVEGYGYTFGSGTRLTVV.

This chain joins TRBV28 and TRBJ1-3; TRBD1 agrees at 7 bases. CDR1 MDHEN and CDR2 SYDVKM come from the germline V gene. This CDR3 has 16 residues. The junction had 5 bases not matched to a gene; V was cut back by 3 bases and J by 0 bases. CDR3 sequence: CASSFQGGPSGNTIYF. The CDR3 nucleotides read TGTGCCAGCAGTTTTCAGGGGGGCCCCTCTGGAAACACCATATATTTT.

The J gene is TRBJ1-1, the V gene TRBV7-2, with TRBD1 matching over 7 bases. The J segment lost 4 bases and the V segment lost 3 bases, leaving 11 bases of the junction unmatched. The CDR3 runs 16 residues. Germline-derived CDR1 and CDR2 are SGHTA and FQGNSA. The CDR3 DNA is TGTGCCAGCAGCTTTTTGAAGGGGGCGCGGAGCACTGAAGCTTTCTTT. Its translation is CASSFLKGARSTEAFF.

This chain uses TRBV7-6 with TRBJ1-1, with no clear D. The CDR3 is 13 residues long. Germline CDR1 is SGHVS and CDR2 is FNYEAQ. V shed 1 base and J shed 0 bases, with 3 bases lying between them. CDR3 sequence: CASSLEMNTEAFF. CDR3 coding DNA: TGTGCCAGCAGCTTAGAAATGAACACTGAAGCTTTCTTT. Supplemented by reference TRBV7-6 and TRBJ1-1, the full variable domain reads GAGVSQSPRYKVTKRGQDVALRCDPISGHVSLYWYRQALGQGPEFLTYFNYEAQQDKSGLPNDRFSAERPEGSISTLTIQRTEQRDSAMYRCASSLEMNTEAFFGQGTRLTVV.

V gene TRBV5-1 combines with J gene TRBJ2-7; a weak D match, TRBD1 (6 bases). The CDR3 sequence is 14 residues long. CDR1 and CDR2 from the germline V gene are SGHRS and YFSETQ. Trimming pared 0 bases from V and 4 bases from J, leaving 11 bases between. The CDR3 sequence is CASSLAGQIYEQYF. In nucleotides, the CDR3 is TGCGCCAGCAGCTTGGCCGGACAGATTTACGAGCAGTACTTC.